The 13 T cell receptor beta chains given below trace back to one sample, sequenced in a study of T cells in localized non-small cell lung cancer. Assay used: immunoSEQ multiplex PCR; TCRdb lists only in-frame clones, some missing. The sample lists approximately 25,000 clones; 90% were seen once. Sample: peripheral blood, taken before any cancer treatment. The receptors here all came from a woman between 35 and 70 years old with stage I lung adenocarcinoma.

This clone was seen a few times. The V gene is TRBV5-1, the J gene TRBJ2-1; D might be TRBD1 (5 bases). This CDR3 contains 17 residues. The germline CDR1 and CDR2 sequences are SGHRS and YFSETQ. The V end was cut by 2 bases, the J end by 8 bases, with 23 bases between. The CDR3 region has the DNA TGCGCCAGCAGCTTTGATCGGGTGGGGCTACTACAGGATGAGCAGTTCTTC. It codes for CASSFDRVGLLQDEQFF.

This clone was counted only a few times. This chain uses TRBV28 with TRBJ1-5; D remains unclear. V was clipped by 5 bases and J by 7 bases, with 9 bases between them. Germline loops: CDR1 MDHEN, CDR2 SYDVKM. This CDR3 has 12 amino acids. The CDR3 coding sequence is TGTGCCAGCAGTACCTCTAACCAGCCCCAGCATTTT. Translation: CASSTSNQPQHF.

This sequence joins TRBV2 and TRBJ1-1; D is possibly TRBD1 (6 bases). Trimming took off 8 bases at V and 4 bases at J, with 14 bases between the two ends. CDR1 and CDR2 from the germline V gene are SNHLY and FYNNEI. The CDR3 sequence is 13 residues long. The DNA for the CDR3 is TGTGCCAGCCTCGTCCGCAGGGGCACTGAAGCTTTCTTT. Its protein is CASLVRRGTEAFF.

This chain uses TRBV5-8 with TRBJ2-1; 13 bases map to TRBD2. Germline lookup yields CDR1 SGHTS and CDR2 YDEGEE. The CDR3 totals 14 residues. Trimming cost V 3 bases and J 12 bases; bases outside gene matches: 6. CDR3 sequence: CASSSGLAGEVQFF. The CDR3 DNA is TGTGCCAGCAGCTCAGGACTAGCGGGAGAGGTGCAGTTCTTC.

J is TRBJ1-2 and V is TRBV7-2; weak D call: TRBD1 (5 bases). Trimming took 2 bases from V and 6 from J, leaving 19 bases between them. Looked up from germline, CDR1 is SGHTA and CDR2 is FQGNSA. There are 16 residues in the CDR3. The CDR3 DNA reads TGTGCCAGCAGCTTACAGTCCACGACGGTGGGGGATGGCTACACCTTC. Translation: CASSLQSTTVGDGYTF.

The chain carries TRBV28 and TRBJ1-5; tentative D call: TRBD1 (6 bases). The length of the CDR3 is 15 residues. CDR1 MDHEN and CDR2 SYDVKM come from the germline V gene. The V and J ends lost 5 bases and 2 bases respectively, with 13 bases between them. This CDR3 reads CASSTGTYGNQPQHF. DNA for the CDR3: TGTGCCAGCAGTACCGGGACATACGGCAATCAGCCCCAGCATTTT.

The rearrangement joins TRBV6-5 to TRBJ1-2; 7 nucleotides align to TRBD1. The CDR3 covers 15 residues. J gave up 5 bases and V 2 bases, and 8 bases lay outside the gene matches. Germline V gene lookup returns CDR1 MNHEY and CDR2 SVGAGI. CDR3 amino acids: CASSYLQGGAYGYTF. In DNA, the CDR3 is TGTGCCAGCAGTTACCTCCAGGGGGGGGCGTATGGCTACACCTTC.

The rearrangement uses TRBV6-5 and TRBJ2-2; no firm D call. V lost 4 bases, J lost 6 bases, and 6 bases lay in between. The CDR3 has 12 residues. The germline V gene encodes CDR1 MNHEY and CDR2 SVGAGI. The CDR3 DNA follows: TGTGCCAGCAGTTCTACACCCGGGGAGCTGTTTTTT. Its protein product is CASSSTPGELFF.

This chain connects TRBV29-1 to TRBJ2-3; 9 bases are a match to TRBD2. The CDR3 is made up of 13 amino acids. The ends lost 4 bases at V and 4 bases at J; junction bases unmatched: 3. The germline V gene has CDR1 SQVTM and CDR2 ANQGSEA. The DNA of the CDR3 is TGCAGCGTTGTTCGCGGGGGGGCAGATACGCAGTATTTT. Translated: CSVVRGGADTQYF.

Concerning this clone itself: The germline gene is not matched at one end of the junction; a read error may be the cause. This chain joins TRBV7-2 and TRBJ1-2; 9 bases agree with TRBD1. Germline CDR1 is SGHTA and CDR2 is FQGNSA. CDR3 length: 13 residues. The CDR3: CASRLDRGEGYTF. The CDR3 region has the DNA TGTGCCAGCAGATTAGACAGGGGGGAGGGCTACACCTTC.

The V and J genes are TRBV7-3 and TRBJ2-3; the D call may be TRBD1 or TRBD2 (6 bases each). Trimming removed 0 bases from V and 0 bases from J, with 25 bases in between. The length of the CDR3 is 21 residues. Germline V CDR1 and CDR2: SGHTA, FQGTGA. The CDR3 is CASSLTPGGVARGRSTDTQYF. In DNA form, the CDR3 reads TGTGCCAGCAGCTTAACCCCAGGCGGGGTAGCGAGGGGGAGAAGCACAGATACGCAGTATTTT.

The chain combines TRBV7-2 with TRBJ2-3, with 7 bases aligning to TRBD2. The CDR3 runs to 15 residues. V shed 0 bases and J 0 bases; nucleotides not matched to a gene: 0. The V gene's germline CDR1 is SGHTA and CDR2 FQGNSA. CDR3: CASSLAGGSTDTQYF. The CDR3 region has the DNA TGTGCCAGCAGCTTAGCGGGGGGGAGCACAGATACGCAGTATTTT.

The CDR3 coding sequence is TGTGCCAGCAGTAGGACAGGGGTGCTCTACAATGAGCAGTTCTTC. This gives the protein CASSRTGVLYNEQFF. The chain couples TRBV6-5 to TRBJ2-1; 9 bases fit TRBD1. The CDR3 extends over 15 amino acids. V was pared by 5 bases and J by 3 bases, with 5 bases of the junction left unmatched. The germline V gene has CDR1 MNHEY and CDR2 SVGAGI.